This is a list of T cell receptor beta chains from one sample in a study of Ad26.COV2.S vaccination and SARS-CoV-2 variants. Assay: immunoSEQ multiplex PCR; the TCRdb copy retains only in-frame clones and omits some. This sample has some 390,000 clones; around 89% occur once, and the top ten carry 1.5% to 2%. Sequencing used peripheral blood, obtained in a trial of Ad26.COV2.S vaccine versus placebo. All receptors come from a person between 18 and 65 years old who received the Ad26.COV2.S COVID-19 vaccine or a placebo. Each CDR3 is given with its conserved first and last residue. A D gene is named only where the DNA matches it firmly. Rows give clone size only sometimes, using once, few, many, or a class for an expanded clone.

CDR3,DNA,J,V,size,D
CSARFTDTQYF,TGCAGTGCTAGGTTTACAGATACGCAGTATTTT,TRBJ2-3,TRBV20-1,.,.
CASSDLRQYF,TGTGCCAGCAGTGACCTACGCCAGTACTTC,TRBJ2-7,TRBV2,once,.
CASSQGLAGANTGELFF,TGTGCCAGCAGCCAGGGACTAGCGGGAGCGAACACCGGGGAGCTGTTTTTT,TRBJ2-2,TRBV3-1/TRBV3-2,once,TRBD2
CASSPDYRETQYF,TGTGCCAGCAGTCCCGACTACCGAGAGACCCAGTACTTC,TRBJ2-5,TRBV5-4,.,.
CASSLWGGGSTDTQYF,TGCGCCAGCAGCTTGTGGGGCGGTGGAAGCACAGATACGCAGTATTTT,TRBJ2-3,TRBV5-1,.,.
CASSGRLEQPQHF,TGTGCCAGCAGTGGACGGCTGGAACAGCCCCAGCATTTT,TRBJ1-5,TRBV2,.,.
CASSYLAGGVEQYF,TGTGCCAGCAGCTACTTAGCGGGAGGTGTTGAGCAGTACTTC,TRBJ2-7,TRBV5-6,once,TRBD2
CASTWGLSYEQYF,TGTGCCAGCACGTGGGGCCTCTCCTACGAGCAGTACTTC,TRBJ2-7,TRBV12-3/TRBV12-4,.,.
CAWSTEPGQWGVPYNEQFF,TGTGCCTGGAGCACGGAACCGGGACAGTGGGGGGTCCCATACAATGAGCAGTTCTTC,TRBJ2-1,TRBV30,once,.
CASSERGTEAFF,TGTGCCAGCAGTGAGAGGGGCACTGAAGCTTTCTTT,TRBJ1-1,TRBV2,.,.
CSVAGVNTEAFF,TGCAGCGTTGCGGGTGTGAACACTGAAGCTTTCTTT,TRBJ1-1,TRBV29-1,.,.
CASEGSGNTIYF,TGCGCCAGCGAGGGCTCTGGAAACACCATATATTTT,TRBJ1-3,TRBV10-2,.,.
CAWSVLAGRSEQYF,TGTGCCTGGAGTGTACTAGCGGGACGGAGCGAGCAGTACTTC,TRBJ2-7,TRBV30,.,TRBD2
CASSPMGGPLRSEQFF,TGTGCCAGCAGTCCAATGGGGGGACCCTTACGGAGTGAGCAGTTCTTC,TRBJ2-1,TRBV25-1,.,.
CASILGKQGRYEQYF,TGTGCCAGCATTTTAGGGAAACAGGGTAGGTACGAGCAGTACTTC,TRBJ2-7,TRBV6-8,.,.
CASSSPAGVSPFKETQYF,TGTGCCAGCAGTTCCCCAGCGGGAGTCTCCCCGTTCAAAGAGACCCAGTACTTC,TRBJ2-5,TRBV28,.,TRBD2
CASSFRGGTEAFF,TGTGCCAGCAGTTTCCGGGGGGGCACTGAAGCTTTCTTT,TRBJ1-1,TRBV6-5,few,.
CAADYGNQPQHF,TGTGCCGCAGACTACGGCAATCAGCCCCAGCATTTT,TRBJ1-5,TRBV30,.,.
CASTEGTRPYEQYF,TGTGCCAGCACCGAGGGGACTAGACCCTACGAGCAGTACTTC,TRBJ2-7,TRBV6-6,.,TRBD2
CASANRKVPGNTIYF,TGTGCCAGCGCAAACAGAAAGGTACCTGGAAACACCATATATTTT,TRBJ1-3,TRBV28,.,.
CASSPWDRGYGYTF,TGTGCCAGCAGCCCGTGGGACAGGGGGTATGGCTACACCTTC,TRBJ1-2,TRBV5-6,.,TRBD1
CASSLVSASYGYTF,TGTGCCAGCAGCTTGGTTTCGGCAAGCTATGGCTACACCTTC,TRBJ1-2,TRBV5-6,once,.
CASSLLQAGTGKTQYF,TGTGCCAGCAGCCTTCTCCAAGCGGGGACCGGGAAGACCCAGTACTTC,TRBJ2-5,TRBV7-3,once,TRBD2
CASSPVPYEQYF,TGTGCCAGCTCCCCCGTTCCCTACGAGCAGTACTTC,TRBJ2-7,TRBV18,once,.
CASSLVGGGSYEQYF,TGTGCCAGCAGCTTAGTCGGGGGAGGATCCTACGAGCAGTACTTC,TRBJ2-7,TRBV11-3,once,.
CASTTGTYPYEQYF,TGTGCCAGTACAACCGGGACTTACCCCTACGAGCAGTACTTC,TRBJ2-7,TRBV19,.,.
CASSQNNGIQETQYF,TGTGCCAGCAGCCAGAATAACGGGATCCAAGAGACCCAGTACTTC,TRBJ2-5,TRBV4-2,.,.
CASSERGLAGAYEQYF,TGTGCCAGCAGTGAACGCGGACTAGCGGGAGCCTACGAGCAGTACTTC,TRBJ2-7,TRBV2,.,TRBD2
CASSAPLAVGNEQFF,TGTGCCAGCAGCGCGCCCCTAGCGGTCGGGAATGAGCAGTTCTTC,TRBJ2-1,TRBV9,.,TRBD2
CASSVSGARGYEQYF,TGTGCCAGCAGCGTCAGCGGGGCCCGAGGCTACGAGCAGTACTTC,TRBJ2-7,TRBV9,.,TRBD2
CAISRTSGYTGELFF,TGTGCCATCAGCCGGACTAGCGGGTACACCGGGGAGCTGTTTTTT,TRBJ2-2,TRBV10-3,.,TRBD2
CASSKGAGQETQYF,TGTGCCAGCTCGAAAGGGGCAGGCCAAGAGACCCAGTACTTC,TRBJ2-5,TRBV6-5,.,.
CSARTINEQFF,TGCAGTGCACGGACTATCAATGAGCAGTTCTTC,TRBJ2-1,TRBV20-1,.,.
CAWGMGHTNTGELFF,TGTGCCTGGGGGATGGGACATACGAACACCGGGGAGCTGTTTTTT,TRBJ2-2,TRBV30,.,.
CASSPRITGGANTGELFF,TGCGCCAGCAGCCCCCGTATTACAGGGGGCGCGAACACCGGGGAGCTGTTTTTT,TRBJ2-2,TRBV5-1,.,TRBD1
CASSPGLRANIQYF,TGTGCCAGCAGTCCGGGACTAAGGGCAAACATTCAGTACTTC,TRBJ2-4,TRBV28,.,TRBD2
CASSSFSLRESTEAFF,TGTGCCAGCAGTTCATTCTCTCTCAGGGAGAGCACTGAAGCTTTCTTT,TRBJ1-1,TRBV11-2,.,.
CASSRDSHLMNTEAFF,TGTGCCAGCTCGAGGGACAGCCACCTTATGAACACTGAAGCTTTCTTT,TRBJ1-1,TRBV18,.,TRBD1
CASSFRRDGTQYF,TGTGCCAGCAGTTTTCGGAGGGATGGGACCCAGTACTTC,TRBJ2-5,TRBV6-5,.,.
CAWNTRGPPGAEAFF,TGTGCCTGGAACACGCGAGGCCCCCCGGGCGCTGAAGCTTTCTTT,TRBJ1-1,TRBV30,.,.
CASRLDRESYGYTF,TGTGCCAGCAGGCTAGACAGGGAGTCCTATGGCTACACCTTC,TRBJ1-2,TRBV6-5,.,TRBD1
CASTRQGLDEQFF,TGTGCCAGCACTAGGCAAGGTTTGGATGAGCAGTTCTTC,TRBJ2-1,TRBV5-4,.,.